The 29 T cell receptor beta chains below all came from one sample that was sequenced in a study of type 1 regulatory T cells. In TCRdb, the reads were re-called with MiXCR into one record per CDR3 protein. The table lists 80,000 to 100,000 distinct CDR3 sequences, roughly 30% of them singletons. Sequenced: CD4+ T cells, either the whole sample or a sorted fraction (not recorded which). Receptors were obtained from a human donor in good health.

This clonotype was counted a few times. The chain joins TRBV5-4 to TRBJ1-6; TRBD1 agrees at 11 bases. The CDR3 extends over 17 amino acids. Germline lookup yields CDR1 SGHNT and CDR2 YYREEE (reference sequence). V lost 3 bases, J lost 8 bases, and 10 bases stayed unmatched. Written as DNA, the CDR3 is TGTGCCAGCAGCTCCAACGATTGGACAGGGGGCTATTCACCCCTCCACTTT. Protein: CASSSNDWTGGYSPLHF.

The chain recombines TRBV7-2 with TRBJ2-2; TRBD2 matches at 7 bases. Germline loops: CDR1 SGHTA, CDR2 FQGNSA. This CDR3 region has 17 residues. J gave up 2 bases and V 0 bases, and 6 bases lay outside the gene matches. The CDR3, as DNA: TGTGCCAGCAGCTTAGCGCGAAGCGGGACTAACACCGGGGAGCTGTTTTTT. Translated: CASSLARSGTNTGELFF.

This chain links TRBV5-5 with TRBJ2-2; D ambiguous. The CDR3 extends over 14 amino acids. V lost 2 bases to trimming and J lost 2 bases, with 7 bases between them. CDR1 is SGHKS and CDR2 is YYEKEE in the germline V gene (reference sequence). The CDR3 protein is CASSFVGNTGELFF. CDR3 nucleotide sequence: TGTGCCAGCAGCTTTGTGGGAAACACCGGGGAGCTGTTTTTT.

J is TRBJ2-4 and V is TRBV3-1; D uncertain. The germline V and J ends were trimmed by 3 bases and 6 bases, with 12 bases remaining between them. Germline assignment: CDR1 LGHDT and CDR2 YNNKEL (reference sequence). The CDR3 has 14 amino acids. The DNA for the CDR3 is TGTGCCAGCAGCCACTCTGCAGCTACAAACATTCAGTACTTC. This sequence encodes CASSHSAATNIQYF.

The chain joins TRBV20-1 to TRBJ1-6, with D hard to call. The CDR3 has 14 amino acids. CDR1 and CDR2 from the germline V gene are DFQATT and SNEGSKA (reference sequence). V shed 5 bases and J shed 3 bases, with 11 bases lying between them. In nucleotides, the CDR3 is TGCAGTGCTCCAGCCCCTGGCTATAATTCACCCCTCCACTTT. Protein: CSAPAPGYNSPLHF.

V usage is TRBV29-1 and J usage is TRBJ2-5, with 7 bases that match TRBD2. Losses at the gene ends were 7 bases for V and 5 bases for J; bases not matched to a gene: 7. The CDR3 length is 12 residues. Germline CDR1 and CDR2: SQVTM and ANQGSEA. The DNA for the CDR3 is TGCAGCGAATCTCTGGGAGGGGAGACCCAGTACTTC. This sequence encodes CSESLGGETQYF.

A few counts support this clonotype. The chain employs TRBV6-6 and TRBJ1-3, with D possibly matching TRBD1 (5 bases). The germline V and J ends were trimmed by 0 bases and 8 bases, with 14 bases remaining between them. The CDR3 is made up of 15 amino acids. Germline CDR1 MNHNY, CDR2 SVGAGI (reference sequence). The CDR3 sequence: CASSYSSGFQDTIYF. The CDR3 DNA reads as TGTGCCAGCAGTTACTCGTCAGGGTTCCAGGACACCATATATTTT.

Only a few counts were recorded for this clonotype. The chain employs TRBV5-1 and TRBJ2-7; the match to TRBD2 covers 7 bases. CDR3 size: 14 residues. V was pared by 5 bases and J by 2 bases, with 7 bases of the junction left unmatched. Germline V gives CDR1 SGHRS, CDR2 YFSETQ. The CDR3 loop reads CASRISGETYEQYF. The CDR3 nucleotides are TGCGCCAGCAGGATCAGCGGGGAGACCTACGAGCAGTACTTC.

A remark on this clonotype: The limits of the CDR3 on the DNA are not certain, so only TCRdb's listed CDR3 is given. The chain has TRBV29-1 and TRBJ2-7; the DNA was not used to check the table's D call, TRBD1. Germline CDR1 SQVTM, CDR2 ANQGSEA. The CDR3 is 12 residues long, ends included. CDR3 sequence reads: CSVGQGANEPYF.

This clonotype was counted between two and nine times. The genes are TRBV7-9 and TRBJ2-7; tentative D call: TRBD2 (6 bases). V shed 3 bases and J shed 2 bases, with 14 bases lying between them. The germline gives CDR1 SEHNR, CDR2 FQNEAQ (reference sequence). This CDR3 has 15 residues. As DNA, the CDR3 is TGTGCCAGCAGCTTCGGGCTAGCGACGACCTACGAGCAGTACTTC. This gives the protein CASSFGLATTYEQYF. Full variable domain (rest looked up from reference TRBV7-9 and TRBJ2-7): DTGVSQNPRHKITKRGQNVTFRCDPISEHNRLYWYRQTLGQGPEFLTYFQNEAQLEKSRLLSDRFSAERPKGSFSTLEIQRTEQGDSAMYLCASSFGLATTYEQYFGPGTRLTVT.

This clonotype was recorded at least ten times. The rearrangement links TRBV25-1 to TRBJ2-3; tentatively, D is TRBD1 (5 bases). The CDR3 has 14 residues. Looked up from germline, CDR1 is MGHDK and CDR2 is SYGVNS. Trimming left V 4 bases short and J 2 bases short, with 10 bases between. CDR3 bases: TGTGCCAGCAGTGGCCAGGACAACACAGATACGCAGTATTTT. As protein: CASSGQDNTDTQYF.

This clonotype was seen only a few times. CDR3 sequence: CSARAEETQYF. DNA for the CDR3: TGCAGTGCTAGGGCTGAAGAGACCCAGTACTTC. The rearrangement uses TRBV20-1 and TRBJ2-5, with D unresolved. The CDR3 extends over 11 amino acids. The germline V and J ends were trimmed by 3 bases and 3 bases, with 5 bases remaining between them. Germline values: CDR1 DFQATT, CDR2 SNEGSKA (reference sequence).

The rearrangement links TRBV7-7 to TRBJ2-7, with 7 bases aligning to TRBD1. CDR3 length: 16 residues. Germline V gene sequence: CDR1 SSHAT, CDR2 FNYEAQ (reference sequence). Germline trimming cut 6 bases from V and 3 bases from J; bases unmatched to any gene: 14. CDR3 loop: CASRHTGVYQIYEQYF. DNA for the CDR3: TGTGCCAGCAGGCATACAGGGGTTTATCAGATCTACGAGCAGTACTTC.

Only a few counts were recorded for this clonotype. CDR3 coding DNA: TGTGCCAGCAGCCCAGGACAGGGGAATTATGGCAATCAGCCCCAGCATTTT. Amino acids: CASSPGQGNYGNQPQHF. The V and J genes are TRBV7-2 and TRBJ1-5, with TRBD1 matching 9 bases. CDR3 size: 17 residues. Looked up from germline, CDR1 is SGHTA and CDR2 is FQGNSA. Germline trimming cut 5 bases from V and 2 bases from J; bases unmatched to any gene: 10. The full variable domain, its missing parts supplied by reference TRBV7-2 and TRBJ1-5, is GAGVSQSPSNKVTEKGKDVELRCDPISGHTALYWYRQSLGQGLEFLIYFQGNSAPDKSGLPSDRFSAERTGGSVSTLTIQRTQQEDSAVYLCASSPGQGNYGNQPQHFGDGTRLSIL.

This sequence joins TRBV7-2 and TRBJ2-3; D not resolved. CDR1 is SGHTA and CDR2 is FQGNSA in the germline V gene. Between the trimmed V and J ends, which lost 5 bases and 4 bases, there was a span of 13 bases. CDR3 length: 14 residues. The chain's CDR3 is CASSTERLSDTQYF. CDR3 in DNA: TGTGCCAGCAGCACCGAGCGACTCTCAGATACGCAGTATTTT.

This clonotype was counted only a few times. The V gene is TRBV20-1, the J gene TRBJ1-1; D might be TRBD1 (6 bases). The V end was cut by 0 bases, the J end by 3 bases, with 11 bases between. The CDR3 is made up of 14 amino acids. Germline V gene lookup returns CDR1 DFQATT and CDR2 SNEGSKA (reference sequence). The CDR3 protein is CSAREQGSYTEAFF. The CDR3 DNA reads TGCAGTGCTAGAGAACAGGGAAGTTACACTGAAGCTTTCTTT.

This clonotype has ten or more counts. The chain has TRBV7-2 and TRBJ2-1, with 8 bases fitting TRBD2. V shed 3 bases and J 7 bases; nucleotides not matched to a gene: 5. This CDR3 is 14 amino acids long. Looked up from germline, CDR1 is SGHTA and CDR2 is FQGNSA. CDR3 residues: CASSLGSGVNEQFF. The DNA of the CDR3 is TGTGCCAGCAGCTTGGGTAGCGGGGTAAATGAGCAGTTCTTC.

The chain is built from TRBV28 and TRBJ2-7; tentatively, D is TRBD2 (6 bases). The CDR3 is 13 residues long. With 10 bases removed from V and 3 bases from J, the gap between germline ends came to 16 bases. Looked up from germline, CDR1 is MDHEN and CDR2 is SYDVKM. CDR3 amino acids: CATSSVSVYEQYF. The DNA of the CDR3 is TGTGCCACCTCTAGCGTGTCCGTCTACGAGCAGTACTTC. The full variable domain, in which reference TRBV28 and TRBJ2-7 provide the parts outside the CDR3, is DVKVTQSSRYLVKRTGEKVFLECVQDMDHENMFWYRQDPGLGLRLIYFSYDVKMKEKGDIPEGYSVSREKKERFSLILESASTNQTSMYLCATSSVSVYEQYFGPGTRLTVT.

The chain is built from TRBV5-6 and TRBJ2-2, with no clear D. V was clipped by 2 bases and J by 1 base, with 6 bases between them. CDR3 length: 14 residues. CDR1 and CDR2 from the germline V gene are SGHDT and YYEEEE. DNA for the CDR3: TGTGCCAGCAGCTTTTCGGGGAACACCGGGGAGCTGTTTTTT. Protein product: CASSFSGNTGELFF.

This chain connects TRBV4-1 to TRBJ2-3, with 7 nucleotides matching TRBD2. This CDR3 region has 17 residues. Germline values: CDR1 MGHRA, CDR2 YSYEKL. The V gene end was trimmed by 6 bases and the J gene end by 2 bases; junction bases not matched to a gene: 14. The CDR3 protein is CASSSRGGDSYTDTQYF. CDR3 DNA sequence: TGCGCCAGCAGTTCCCGGGGAGGGGACTCATACACAGATACGCAGTATTTT.

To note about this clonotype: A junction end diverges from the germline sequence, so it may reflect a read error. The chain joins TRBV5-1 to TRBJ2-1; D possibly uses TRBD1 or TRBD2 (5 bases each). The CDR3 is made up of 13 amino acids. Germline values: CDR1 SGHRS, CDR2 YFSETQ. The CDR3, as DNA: TGCGCTAGCAGCCGGGACCGAGCCCATGATCAGTTCTTC. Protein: CASSRDRAHDQFF.

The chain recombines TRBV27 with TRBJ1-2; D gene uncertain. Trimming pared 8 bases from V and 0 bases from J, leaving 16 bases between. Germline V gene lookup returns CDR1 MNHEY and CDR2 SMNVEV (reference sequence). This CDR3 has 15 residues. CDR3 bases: TGTGCCAGCTTCTCTCCGAACGGGGCTAACTATGGCTACACCTTC. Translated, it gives CASFSPNGANYGYTF.

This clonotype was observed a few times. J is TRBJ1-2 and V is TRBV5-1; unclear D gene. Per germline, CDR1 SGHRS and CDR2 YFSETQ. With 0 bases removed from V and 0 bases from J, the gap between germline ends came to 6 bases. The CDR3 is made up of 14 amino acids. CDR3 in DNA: TGCGCCAGCAGCTTGGGCCAGCCTAACTATGGCTACACCTTC. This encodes CASSLGQPNYGYTF.

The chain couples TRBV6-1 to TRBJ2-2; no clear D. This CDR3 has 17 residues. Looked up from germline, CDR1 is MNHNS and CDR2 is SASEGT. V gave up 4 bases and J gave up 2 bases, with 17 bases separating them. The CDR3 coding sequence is TGTGCCAGCAGTGTGACATTTGGTCGGATAAACACCGGGGAGCTGTTTTTT. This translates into CASSVTFGRINTGELFF.

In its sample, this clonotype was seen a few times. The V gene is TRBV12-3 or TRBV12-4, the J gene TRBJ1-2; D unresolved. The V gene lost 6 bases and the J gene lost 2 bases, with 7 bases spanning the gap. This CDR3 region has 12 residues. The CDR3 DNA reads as TGTGCCAGCAGGCGGGGAAACTATGGCTACACCTTC. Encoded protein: CASRRGNYGYTF.

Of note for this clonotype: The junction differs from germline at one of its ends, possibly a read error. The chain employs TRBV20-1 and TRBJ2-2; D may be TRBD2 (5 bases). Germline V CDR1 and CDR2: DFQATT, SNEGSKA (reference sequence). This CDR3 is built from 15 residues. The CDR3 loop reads CSAINRDKVTGKLFF. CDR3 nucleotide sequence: TGCAGTGCCATAAACCGGGATAAGGTCACCGGGAAGCTGTTTTTT.

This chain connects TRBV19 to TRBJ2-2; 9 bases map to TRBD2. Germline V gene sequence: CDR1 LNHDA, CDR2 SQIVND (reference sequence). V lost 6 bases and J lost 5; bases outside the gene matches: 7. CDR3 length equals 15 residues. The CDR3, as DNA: TGTGCCAGTAGCCAGACTAGCGGACCTACCGGGGAGCTGTTTTTT. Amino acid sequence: CASSQTSGPTGELFF.

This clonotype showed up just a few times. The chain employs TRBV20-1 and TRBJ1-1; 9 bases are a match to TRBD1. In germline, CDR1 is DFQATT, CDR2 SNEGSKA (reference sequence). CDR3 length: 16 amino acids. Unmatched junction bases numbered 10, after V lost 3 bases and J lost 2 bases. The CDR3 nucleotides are TGCAGTGCTAGGGTCAACAGGGGGCCGATCAACACTGAAGCTTTCTTT. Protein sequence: CSARVNRGPINTEAFF.

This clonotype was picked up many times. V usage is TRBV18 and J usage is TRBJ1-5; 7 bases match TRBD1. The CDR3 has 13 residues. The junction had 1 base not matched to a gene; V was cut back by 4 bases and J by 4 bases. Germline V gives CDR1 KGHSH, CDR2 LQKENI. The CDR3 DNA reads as TGTGCCAGCTCACGGGACAGAAATCAGCCCCAGCATTTT. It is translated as CASSRDRNQPQHF.